The clone carrying this T cell receptor beta chain was observed at least ten times. RNA transcripts yielded amplified TCR beta CDR3 regions. The library came from an HTBI-primed first-round RT-PCR and a second-round multiplex PCR. TCRdb redid the calling of the multiplex PCR reads with MiXCR, one entry per CDR3 protein. The table includes fewer than 350,000 distinct CDR3 sequences, around a sixth detected once. Ineligible for inclusion were patients with other autoimmune diseases, uncontrolled infections, pregnancy or lactation. Reliance was placed on clinical symptoms, serum thyroxine, TRAb, thyroid ultrasound and orbital computed tomography for diagnosis. As the starting material, around 10 ml of fresh peripheral blood yielded the PBMCs. The data derive from a study of Graves' ophthalmopathy and Graves' hyperthyroidism. The sample taken for sequencing was peripheral blood. The receptor was isolated from an adult man with Graves' ophthalmopathy.

Here the CDR3 DNA reads TGTGCCAGCAGCCTCCCCGGCACAGGGCGGTACGAGCAGTACTTC. Amino acid sequence: CASSLPGTGRYEQYF. The J gene is TRBJ2-7, the V gene TRBV12-3 or TRBV12-4, with D maybe TRBD1 (6 bases). The germline V and J ends were trimmed by 6 bases and 4 bases, with 19 bases remaining between them. This CDR3 has 15 amino acids.